What follows are 16 T cell receptor beta chains derived from one specimen sequenced in a study of blood T cells in healthy people across ages. Next came a second PCR, run for about 7 to 12 cycles, which used a sample-barcoded 5' primer along with a J-beta primer mix. In TCRdb, the 5' RACE reads were re-called with MiXCR into one record per CDR3 protein. This repertoire shows some 900,000 distinct CDR3 sequences, under 30% found once; its top ten account for around 16%. Sample: blood. The source is a woman older than 75 in good health.

The chain uses TRBV7-2 and TRBJ2-7, with D perhaps TRBD1 (8 bases). Deletions cut 5 bases from V and 6 bases from J, with 17 bases between. CDR3 length equals 14 residues. Germline V gene sequence: CDR1 SGHTA, CDR2 FQGNSA. In DNA, the CDR3 is TGTGCCAGCAGCAAACAGGGGGGGACCTCCGAGCAGTACTTC. Its protein is CASSKQGGTSEQYF.

This clonotype was counted ten times or more. The rearrangement uses TRBV7-9 and TRBJ2-1; D unclear. This CDR3 has 14 residues. V was pared by 9 bases and J by 8 bases, with 20 bases between. CDR1 is SEHNR, CDR2 FQNEAQ, per germline (reference sequence). This CDR3 is CASPDGTWADEQFF. Here the CDR3 DNA reads TGTGCCAGTCCCGACGGCACCTGGGCGGATGAGCAGTTCTTC.

The sample holds many counts of this clonotype. The V and J genes are TRBV24-1 and TRBJ1-2; TRBD1 might be the D (6 bases). Trimming cost V 12 bases and J 0 bases, with 16 bases left between them. This CDR3 region has 14 residues. The germline V gene encodes CDR1 KGHDR and CDR2 SFDVKD. The CDR3 loop reads CAPGTDSPNYGYTF. The CDR3 nucleotides are TGTGCCCCCGGGACGGACAGTCCTAACTATGGCTACACCTTC.

The rearrangement joins TRBV9 to TRBJ1-1; 11 nucleotides agree with TRBD1. Germline V CDR1 and CDR2: SGDLS, YYNGEE. CDR3 length: 15 residues. With 3 bases clipped from V and 0 bases from J, the junction kept 1 base outside the gene matches. Here the CDR3 DNA reads TGTGCCAGCAGCGAGGGACAGGGGGTGAACACTGAAGCTTTCTTT. This sequence encodes CASSEGQGVNTEAFF.

The chain has TRBV6-6 and TRBJ2-3; D is uncertain. CDR1 is MNHNY, CDR2 SVGAGI, per germline (reference sequence). The germline V and J ends were trimmed by 2 bases and 2 bases, with 8 bases remaining between them. The CDR3 loop spans 14 amino acids. DNA of the CDR3: TGTGCCAGCAGTTACCACGACTTCACAGATACGCAGTATTTT. Translating it yields CASSYHDFTDTQYF.

The chain couples TRBV28 to TRBJ2-7, with D possibly being TRBD1 or TRBD2 (5 bases each). Germline CDR1 reads MDHEN; CDR2 reads SYDVKM. V was clipped by 5 bases and J by 2 bases, with 16 bases between them. The CDR3 sequence is 15 residues long. In DNA, the CDR3 is TGTGCCAGCAGTACATACACAGGAGGCACCTACGAGCAGTACTTC. Its protein product is CASSTYTGGTYEQYF.

The table lists this clonotype with a few counts. The chain employs TRBV2 and TRBJ2-2; D is unresolved. The germline V gene has CDR1 SNHLY and CDR2 FYNNEI. V was cut by 3 bases and J by 5 bases, with 10 bases left in between. CDR3 length: 14 residues. CDR3 in amino acids: CASSEGSLTGELFF. In DNA, the CDR3 is TGTGCCAGCAGTGAGGGGTCCCTAACCGGGGAGCTGTTTTTT.

This clonotype has at least ten counts. CDR3: CASSLAGTGNEKLFF. CDR3 coding DNA: TGTGCCAGCAGCCTCGCCGGGACAGGGAATGAAAAACTGTTTTTT. The J gene is TRBJ1-4, the V gene TRBV7-9; TRBD1 matches at 9 bases. CDR1 and CDR2 (germline): SEHNR, FQNEAQ (reference sequence). Unmatched junction bases numbered 6, after V lost 5 bases and J lost 5 bases. The CDR3 runs to 15 residues.

This sequence joins TRBV7-2 and TRBJ1-3; 7 bases line up with TRBD1. Germline V gene sequence: CDR1 SGHTA, CDR2 FQGNSA. This CDR3 is built from 16 residues. V lost 1 base, J lost 1 base, and 4 bases stayed unmatched. DNA of the CDR3: TGTGCCAGCAGCTTAGATTTCAGGGGGTCTGGAAACACCATATATTTT. Translating gives CASSLDFRGSGNTIYF.

This clonotype has a single count. This chain connects TRBV19 to TRBJ1-2; a weak D match, TRBD1 (5 bases). Germline CDR1 reads LNHDA; CDR2 reads SQIVND (reference sequence). Between the trimmed V and J ends, which lost 5 bases and 8 bases, there was a span of 21 bases. The CDR3 consists of 15 residues. The CDR3 reads CASSLRDRPFVGYTF. In DNA, the CDR3 is TGTGCCAGTAGTCTAAGGGACCGACCCTTTGTGGGCTACACCTTC.

This clonotype was seen repeatedly, ten times or more. The chain joins TRBV15 to TRBJ2-6, with 10 bases aligning to TRBD1. V lost 1 base, J lost 0 bases, and 6 bases stayed unmatched. This CDR3 has 19 amino acids. In germline, CDR1 is LNHNV, CDR2 YYDKDF (reference sequence). CDR3 sequence (DNA): TGTGCCACCAGCAGAGGTCCGACAGGGGGCTCCTCTGGGGCCAACGTCCTGACTTTC. Translated: CATSRGPTGGSSGANVLTF. Variable domain in full (rest from reference TRBV15 and TRBJ2-6): DAMVIQNPRYQVTQFGKPVTLSCSQTLNHNVMYWYQQKSSQAPKLLFHYYDKDFNNEADTPDNFQSRRPNTSFCFLDIRSPGLGDTAMYLCATSRGPTGGSSGANVLTFGAGSRLTVL.

This clonotype was found a few times. This chain links TRBV7-6 with TRBJ2-2; no clear D. Germline assignment: CDR1 SGHVS and CDR2 FNYEAQ. The ends were cut back, 2 bases at V and 5 bases at J, with 9 bases in the middle. This CDR3 comprises 14 residues. CDR3 region: CASSLTAYTGELFF. CDR3 nucleotide sequence: TGTGCCAGCAGCTTAACAGCTTATACCGGGGAGCTGTTTTTT.

This clonotype has a handful of counts. The chain carries TRBV15 and TRBJ1-2, with 9 bases matching TRBD1. J lost 6 bases, V lost 9 bases, and 5 bases had no gene match. CDR3 length: 12 amino acids. Looked up from germline, CDR1 is LNHNV and CDR2 is YYDKDF (reference sequence). The CDR3 protein is CATGTGYDGYTF. Written as DNA, the CDR3 is TGTGCCACTGGGACAGGGTACGATGGCTACACCTTC.

CDR3 sequence (DNA): TGTGCCAGCAGCTTATCGGAGACAGGAAACCCCCCCTACAATGAGCAGTTCTTC. Protein: CASSLSETGNPPYNEQFF. J is TRBJ2-1 and V is TRBV7-6, with a tentative D call TRBD1 (6 bases). V dropped 2 bases and J dropped 2 bases, with 19 bases sitting between them. The CDR3 has 18 residues. CDR1 and CDR2 (germline): SGHVS, FNYEAQ. The full variable domain, rest sourced from reference TRBV7-6 and TRBJ2-1, is GAGVSQSPRYKVTKRGQDVALRCDPISGHVSLYWYRQALGQGPEFLTYFNYEAQQDKSGLPNDRFSAERPEGSISTLTIQRTEQRDSAMYRCASSLSETGNPPYNEQFFGPGTRLTVL.

This clonotype was found many times. This chain connects TRBV20-1 to TRBJ2-7, with TRBD2 matching 10 bases. The CDR3 spans 12 residues. Germline values: CDR1 DFQATT, CDR2 SNEGSKA (reference sequence). V shed 5 bases, J shed 3 bases, and the junction held 1 base outside the gene matches. The CDR3 reads CSALAGGYEQYF. The CDR3 DNA is TGCAGTGCTTTAGCGGGGGGCTACGAGCAGTACTTC.

This clonotype has more than one count but fewer than ten. The V call is TRBV10-3, the J call TRBJ1-2, with a tentative D call TRBD1 (5 bases). This CDR3 has 12 residues. V lost 6 bases to trimming and J lost 8 bases, with 13 bases between them. Germline values: CDR1 ENHRY, CDR2 SYGVKD. CDR3 bases: TGTGCCATCAGGGGGGGAAACTCGGGCTACACCTTC. This codes for CAIRGGNSGYTF.